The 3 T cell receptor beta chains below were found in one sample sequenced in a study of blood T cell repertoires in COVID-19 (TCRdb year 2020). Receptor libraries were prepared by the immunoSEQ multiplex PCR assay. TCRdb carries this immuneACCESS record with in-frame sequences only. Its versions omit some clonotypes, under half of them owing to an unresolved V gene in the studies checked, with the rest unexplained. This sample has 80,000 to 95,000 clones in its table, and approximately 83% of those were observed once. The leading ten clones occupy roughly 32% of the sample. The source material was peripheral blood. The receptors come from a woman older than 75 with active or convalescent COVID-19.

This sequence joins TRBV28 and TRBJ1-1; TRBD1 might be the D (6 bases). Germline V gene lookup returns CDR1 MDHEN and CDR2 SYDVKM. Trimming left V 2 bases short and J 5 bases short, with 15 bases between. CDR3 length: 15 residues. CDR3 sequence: CASSLQGPVGTEAFF. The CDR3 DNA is TGTGCCAGCAGTTTACAGGGGCCGGTGGGGACTGAAGCTTTCTTT.

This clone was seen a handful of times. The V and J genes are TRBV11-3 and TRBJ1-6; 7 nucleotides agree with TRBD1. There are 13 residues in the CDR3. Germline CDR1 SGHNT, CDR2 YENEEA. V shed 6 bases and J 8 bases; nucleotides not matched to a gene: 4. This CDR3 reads CASSLDRDSPLHF. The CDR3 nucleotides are TGTGCCAGCAGTCTAGACAGGGATTCACCCCTCCACTTT.

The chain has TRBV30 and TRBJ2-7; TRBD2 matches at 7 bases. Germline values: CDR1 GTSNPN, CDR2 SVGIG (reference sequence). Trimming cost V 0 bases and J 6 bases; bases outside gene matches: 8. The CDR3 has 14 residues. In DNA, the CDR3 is TGTGCCTGGAGTGTAGGTGGGGCTAGCGGCGAGCAGTACTTC. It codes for CAWSVGGASGEQYF.